This T cell receptor (beta chain) was sequenced during a study of early T cells in non-severe SARS-CoV-2 infection. Background on the study: Sequencing of unsorted whole blood was done on bulk RNA, leaving chains unpaired.

Individual cDNA molecules received unique molecular identifiers. TCRdb re-derived calls from the 5' RACE reads in MiXCR, one entry per CDR3 protein. The sample consists of under 70,000 distinct CDR3 sequences, 14% to 15% of them appearing once. A note on this clonotype: Its antigen is not known.

Study-wide findings and caveats: VDJdb-based annotation leaned toward anti-spike CD8 responses and missed private and CD4 specificities.

Germline V gene sequence: CDR1 MNHNY, CDR2 SVGAGI (reference sequence). With V trimmed by 6 bases and J by 5 bases, 8 bases remained unmatched. CDR3 length: 15 residues. The sample consisted of whole blood, taken at baseline. This rearrangement joins TRBV6-6 to TRBJ2-7; 12 positions agree with TRBD1. The source is an adult who was a healthcare worker with PCR-confirmed SARS-CoV-2 infection or an uninfected control (not recorded which). CDR3 loop: CASSRSGTGGDEQYF. As DNA, the CDR3 is TGTGCCAGCAGCCGGTCCGGGACAGGGGGCGACGAGCAGTACTTC.